This T cell receptor (beta chain) came from a study of CD8 T cells in ankylosing spondylitis. About this clonotype itself: Its antigen is not identified.

Study outcomes and limitations: Disease-linked clones displayed a CD8+ phenotype and appeared relatively rarely in peripheral blood. Among TCR beta sequences, a motif of eight or nine highly homologous variants appeared characteristic of ankylosing spondylitis blood. Disease-linked clones reportedly concentrated significantly in matched ankylosing spondylitis synovial fluid. In the blood and synovial fluid of reactive arthritis, some motif variants had been previously reported.

Using its own MiXCR run on the 5' RACE reads, TCRdb lists one record per CDR3 protein. The sample shows roughly 700,000 distinct CDR3 sequences, roughly 19% of them seen only once. With 1 base removed from V and 5 bases from J, the gap between germline ends came to 8 bases. CDR3 size: 13 residues. Germline CDR1 and CDR2: SEHNR and FQNEAQ (reference sequence). The chain is built from TRBV7-9 and TRBJ2-5; D unresolved. What was sequenced was blood, either unsorted or a sorted T cell fraction (not recorded which). This TCR derives from a male donor with ankylosing spondylitis. CDR3: CASSLGQWETQYF. The CDR3 bases are TGTGCCAGCAGCTTAGGGCAGTGGGAGACCCAGTACTTC.